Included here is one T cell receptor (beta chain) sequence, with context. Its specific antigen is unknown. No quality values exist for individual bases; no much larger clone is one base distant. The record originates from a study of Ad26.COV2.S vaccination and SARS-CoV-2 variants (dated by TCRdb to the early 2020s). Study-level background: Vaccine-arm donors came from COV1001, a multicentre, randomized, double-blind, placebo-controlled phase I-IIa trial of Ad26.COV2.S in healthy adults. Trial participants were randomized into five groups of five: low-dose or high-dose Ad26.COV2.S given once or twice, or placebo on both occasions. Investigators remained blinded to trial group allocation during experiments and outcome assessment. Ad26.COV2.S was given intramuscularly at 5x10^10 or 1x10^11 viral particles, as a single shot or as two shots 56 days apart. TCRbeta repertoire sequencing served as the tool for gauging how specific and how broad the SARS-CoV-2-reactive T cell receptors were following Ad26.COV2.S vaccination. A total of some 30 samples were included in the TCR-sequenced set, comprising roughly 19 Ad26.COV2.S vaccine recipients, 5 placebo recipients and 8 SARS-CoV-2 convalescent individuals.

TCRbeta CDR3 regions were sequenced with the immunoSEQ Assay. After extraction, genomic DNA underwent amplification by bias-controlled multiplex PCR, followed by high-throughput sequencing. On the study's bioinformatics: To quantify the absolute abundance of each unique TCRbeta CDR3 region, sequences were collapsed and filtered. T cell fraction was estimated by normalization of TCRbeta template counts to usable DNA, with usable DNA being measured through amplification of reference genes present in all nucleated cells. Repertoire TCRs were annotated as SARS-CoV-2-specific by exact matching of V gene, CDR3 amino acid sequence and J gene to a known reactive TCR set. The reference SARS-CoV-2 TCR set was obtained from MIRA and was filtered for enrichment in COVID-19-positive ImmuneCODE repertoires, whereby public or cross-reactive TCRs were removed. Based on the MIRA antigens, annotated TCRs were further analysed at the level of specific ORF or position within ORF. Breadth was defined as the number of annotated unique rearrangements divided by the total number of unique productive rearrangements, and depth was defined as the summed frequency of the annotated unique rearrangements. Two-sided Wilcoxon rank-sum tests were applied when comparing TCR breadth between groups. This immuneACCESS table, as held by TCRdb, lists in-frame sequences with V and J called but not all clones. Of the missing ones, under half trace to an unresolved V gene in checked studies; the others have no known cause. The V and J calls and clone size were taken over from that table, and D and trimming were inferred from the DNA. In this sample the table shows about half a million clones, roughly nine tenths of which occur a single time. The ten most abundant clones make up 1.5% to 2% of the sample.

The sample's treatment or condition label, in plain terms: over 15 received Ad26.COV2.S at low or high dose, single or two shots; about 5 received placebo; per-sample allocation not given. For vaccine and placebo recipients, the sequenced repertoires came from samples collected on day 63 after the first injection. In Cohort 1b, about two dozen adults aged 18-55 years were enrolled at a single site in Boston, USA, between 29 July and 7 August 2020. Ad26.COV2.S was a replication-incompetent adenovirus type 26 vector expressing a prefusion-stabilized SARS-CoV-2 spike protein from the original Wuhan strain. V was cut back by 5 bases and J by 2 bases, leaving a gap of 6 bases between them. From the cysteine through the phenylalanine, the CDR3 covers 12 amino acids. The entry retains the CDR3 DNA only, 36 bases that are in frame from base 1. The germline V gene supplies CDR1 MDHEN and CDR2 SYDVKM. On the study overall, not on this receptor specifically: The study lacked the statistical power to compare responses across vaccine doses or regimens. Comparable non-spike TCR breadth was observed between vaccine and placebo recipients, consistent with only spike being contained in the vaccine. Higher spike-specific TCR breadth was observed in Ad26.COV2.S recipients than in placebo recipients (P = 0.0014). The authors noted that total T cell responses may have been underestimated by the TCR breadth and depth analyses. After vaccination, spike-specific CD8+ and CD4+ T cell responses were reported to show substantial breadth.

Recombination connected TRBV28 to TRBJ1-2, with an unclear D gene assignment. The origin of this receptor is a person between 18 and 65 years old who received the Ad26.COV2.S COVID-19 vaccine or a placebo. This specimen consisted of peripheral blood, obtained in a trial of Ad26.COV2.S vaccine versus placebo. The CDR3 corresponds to CASSQSNYGYTF. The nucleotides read TGTGCCAGCAGTCAAAGCAACTATGGCTACACCTTC.